Listed below are T cell receptor beta chains from one sample, sequenced in a study of blood T cells in healthy people across ages. TCRdb redid the calling of the 5' RACE reads with MiXCR, one entry per CDR3 protein. This sample has about 1.4 million distinct CDR3 sequences; roughly 64% occur once, and the top ten carry 6.5% to 8%. Input material: blood. Source of these receptors: a man aged 18 to 30 in good health. Both conserved end residues are part of each CDR3. A D gene is named only where the DNA matches it firmly. Clone size is stated in some rows and not others, as once, few, many or a class when expanded.

d_gene | j_gene | abundance | v_gene | CDR3aa | CDR3nt
- | TRBJ2-5 | - | TRBV6-2/TRBV6-3 | CASRALGGRVQETQYF | TGTGCCAGCAGAGCGTTGGGGGGCCGAGTCCAAGAGACCCAGTACTTC
- | TRBJ2-3 | - | TRBV27 | CASSPKWAVLLTYTQYF | TGTGCCAGCAGCCCAAAATGGGCGGTACTTCTCACATATACGCAGTATTTT
- | TRBJ1-2 | - | TRBV2 | CATLTESGGYTF | TGTGCCACCCTGACGGAATCGGGGGGCTACACCTTC
TRBD1 | TRBJ2-7 | - | TRBV5-1 | CASSWTGGHEQYF | TGCGCCAGCAGTTGGACAGGGGGGCACGAGCAGTACTTC
- | TRBJ1-2 | - | TRBV5-6 | CASSLSSTDYGYTF | TGTGCCAGCAGCTTGTCCAGTACGGACTATGGCTACACCTTC
- | TRBJ2-5 | - | TRBV6-5 | CASNSWGVQETQYF | TGTGCCAGCAATTCCTGGGGGGTCCAAGAGACCCAGTACTTC
TRBD2 | TRBJ2-1 | - | TRBV20-1 | CSARVAGTYNEQFF | TGCAGTGCTAGAGTAGCGGGAACATACAATGAGCAGTTCTTC
TRBD2 | TRBJ2-7 | - | TRBV10-2 | CASSEWTSASYEQYF | TGCGCCAGCAGTGAATGGACTAGCGCCTCCTACGAGCAGTACTTC
- | TRBJ2-7 | - | TRBV7-6 | CASSLDTELGAQQYF | TGTGCCAGCAGCTTAGATACAGAGCTAGGGGCGCAGCAGTACTTC
- | TRBJ2-3 | few | TRBV7-2 | CASSWRHTDTQYF | TGTGCCAGCAGCTGGCGGCACACAGATACGCAGTATTTT
- | TRBJ1-2 | - | TRBV12-3/TRBV12-4 | CASSLDAPKGGYTF | TGTGCCAGCAGTTTAGACGCCCCTAAAGGCGGCTACACCTTC
- | TRBJ1-6 | - | TRBV6-2/TRBV6-3 | CASTWTPKTNSPLHF | TGTGCCAGCACCTGGACACCTAAGACGAATTCACCCCTCCACTTT
TRBD2 | TRBJ2-7 | - | TRBV6-2/TRBV6-3 | CASSYLTGTRSYEQYF | TGTGCCAGCAGTTATTTGACCGGGACTAGGTCCTACGAGCAGTACTTC